The 32 T cell receptor beta chains below come from one sample, sequenced in a study of T cell repertoires in cytomegalovirus infection. The antigens for these receptors are not known. Each CDR3 protein is one row after TCRdb ran MiXCR on the reads. The data hold approximately 990,000 distinct CDR3 sequences, with 31% observed a single time. This specimen was cultured CD8+ T cells from PBMCs, taken from culture after CMV antigen stimulation. The receptors were gathered from a human donor in good health (CMV status not recorded). Some clones in this sample may be carry-over from other donors' samples.

The sample holds a few counts of this clonotype. The rearrangement links TRBV6-2 or TRBV6-3 to TRBJ2-1; 9 bases align to TRBD1. Germline V gene lookup returns CDR1 MNHEY and CDR2 SVGEGT. V was pared by 4 bases and J by 8 bases, with 9 bases of the junction left unmatched. The CDR3 is made up of 15 amino acids. This CDR3 is CASSFLRDRVHEQFF. In nucleotides, the CDR3 is TGTGCCAGCAGTTTCCTCCGGGACAGGGTCCATGAGCAGTTCTTC.

The chain employs TRBV27 and TRBJ2-7; TRBD1 is a possible D gene (5 bases). Germline CDR1 MNHEY, CDR2 SMNVEV (reference sequence). Trimming left V 6 bases short and J 6 bases short, with 15 bases between. CDR3 length: 13 amino acids. Here the CDR3 reads CASSPTAGCEQYV. CDR3 DNA: TGTGCCAGCAGCCCGACAGCCGGTTGCGAGCAGTACGTC.

This clonotype was seen a few times. The chain is built from TRBV7-8 and TRBJ2-7; 7 bases agree with TRBD2. Germline V CDR1 and CDR2: SGHVS, FQNEAQ. This CDR3 is 16 amino acids long. Unmatched junction bases numbered 9, after V lost 1 base and J lost 3 bases. The CDR3 sequence is CASSLVALGGFYEQYV. DNA for the CDR3: TGTGCCAGCAGCTTAGTAGCCCTGGGAGGGTTCTACGAGCAGTACGTC.

This clonotype has ten or more counts. The chain is built from TRBV7-9 and TRBJ2-4, with D perhaps matching TRBD2 (6 bases). The CDR3 is made up of 14 amino acids. The V end lost 5 bases, the J end lost 6 bases, and 14 bases lay between the germline ends. CDR1 is SEHNR, CDR2 FQNEAQ, per germline (reference sequence). Written as DNA, the CDR3 is TGTGCCAGCAGCCCCCGGGACTCAGGAAACATTCAGTACTTC. The encoded protein is CASSPRDSGNIQYF.

This clonotype is a singleton in its sample. The chain has TRBV6-5 and TRBJ1-1, with a tentative D call TRBD1 (5 bases). This CDR3 comprises 14 residues. The germline CDR1 and CDR2 sequences are MNHEY and SVGAGI. Trimming took off 4 bases at V and 7 bases at J, with 16 bases between the two ends. CDR3 nucleotide sequence: TGTGCCAGCAGTTTTACGAAGGGGCTACATGAAGCTTTCTTT. Protein sequence: CASSFTKGLHEAFF.

This clonotype was detected many times. The genes are TRBV27 and TRBJ1-1; D remains ambiguous. Germline V CDR1 and CDR2: MNHEY, SMNVEV (reference sequence). The V end was cut by 2 bases, the J end by 8 bases, with 9 bases between. The CDR3 loop spans 12 amino acids. The CDR3 DNA reads as TGTGCCAGCAGTTTACCGGGCCCGGAAGCTTTCTTT. It codes for CASSLPGPEAFF.

Regarding this clonotype: One end of the junction is discordant with germline, which a read error may explain. The CDR3: CPSSQRLAGSWVADTQYF. Written as DNA, the CDR3 is TGTCCCAGCAGCCAACGGCTAGCGGGCTCCTGGGTAGCAGATACGCAGTATTTT. The chain couples TRBV4-2 to TRBJ2-3; 8 bases line up with TRBD2. This CDR3 contains 18 residues. Germline loops: CDR1 LGHNA, CDR2 YNFKEQ.

The J gene is TRBJ2-7, the V gene TRBV4-1, with D possibly called TRBD1 or TRBD2 (6 bases each). This CDR3 comprises 13 residues. V dropped 5 bases and J dropped 9 bases, with 17 bases sitting between them. The germline V gene has CDR1 MGHRA and CDR2 YSYEKL. CDR3: CASSSDGRTVQYV. CDR3 nucleotide sequence: TGCGCCAGCAGCTCCGATGGGAGGACAGTGCAGTACGTC.

The chain links TRBV9 to TRBJ2-3; TRBD1 or TRBD2 may be the D gene (7 bases each). V dropped 4 bases and J dropped 5 bases, with 29 bases sitting between them. The V gene's germline CDR1 is SGDLS and CDR2 YYNGEE. The CDR3 totals 19 residues. CDR3 sequence reads: CASSFPQGEGAGSGDTQYF. CDR3 DNA sequence: TGTGCCAGCAGCTTCCCCCAGGGGGAGGGGGCGGGCAGTGGAGATACGCAGTATTTT.

The chain links TRBV24-1 to TRBJ2-5; 7 bases are a match to TRBD1. In germline, CDR1 is KGHDR, CDR2 SFDVKD. V shed 4 bases and J 6 bases; nucleotides not matched to a gene: 1. CDR3 length: 12 residues. CDR3 coding DNA: TGTGCCACCAGTGAACAGGGGCAGACCCAGTACTTC. Translating gives CATSEQGQTQYF.

This rearrangement joins TRBV29-1 to TRBJ2-7, with unresolved D. This CDR3 contains 13 residues. V lost 0 bases to trimming and J lost 5 bases, with 11 bases between them. Germline-derived CDR1 and CDR2 are SQVTM and ANQGSEA. CDR3 coding DNA: TGCAGCGTTGAAGAACCTAGTTTTGACGAGCAGTACTTC. Its translation is CSVEEPSFDEQYF.

In its sample, this clonotype was seen a few times. The chain has TRBV7-9 and TRBJ2-7; TRBD1 matches 9 bases. Trimming cost V 5 bases and J 5 bases; bases outside gene matches: 10. The CDR3 is 15 amino acids. Germline V CDR1 and CDR2: SEHNR, FQNEAQ (reference sequence). The CDR3 here is CASSRGQGEVDEQYF. The CDR3 DNA sequence: TGTGCCAGCAGCCGGGGACAGGGAGAAGTCGACGAGCAGTACTTC.

This clonotype showed up just a few times. The genes are TRBV15 and TRBJ2-7; D may be TRBD1 or TRBD2 (5 bases each). This CDR3 spans 16 amino acids. Trimming stripped 1 base from V and 2 bases from J, with 15 bases between. The germline V gene encodes CDR1 LNHNV and CDR2 YYDKDF (reference sequence). The CDR3 loop reads CATSRVIGTSAYEQYF. CDR3 in DNA: TGTGCCACCAGCAGAGTCATTGGGACCTCCGCCTACGAGCAGTACTTC.

This rearrangement joins TRBV7-9 to TRBJ2-3, with D hard to call. The CDR3 loop spans 14 amino acids. Germline CDR1 and CDR2: SEHNR and FQNEAQ (reference sequence). V gave up 6 bases and J gave up 6 bases, with 16 bases separating them. This CDR3 reads CASRPTDRSDTQYF. In nucleotides, the CDR3 is TGTGCCAGCAGGCCTACTGATCGTTCGGATACGCAGTATTTT. The full variable domain, completed using reference TRBV7-9 and TRBJ2-3, is DTGVSQNPRHKITKRGQNVTFRCDPISEHNRLYWYRQTLGQGPEFLTYFQNEAQLEKSRLLSDRFSAERPKGSFSTLEIQRTEQGDSAMYLCASRPTDRSDTQYFGPGTRLTVL.

This clonotype turned up a few times. V gene TRBV6-5 combines with J gene TRBJ2-2, with unresolved D. Looked up from germline, CDR1 is MNHEY and CDR2 is SVGAGI. This CDR3 comprises 14 residues. Trimming stripped 6 bases from V and 8 bases from J, with 16 bases between. CDR3 nucleotide sequence: TGTGCCAGCAGACTGGACGCGGACCAAGGGGAGCTGTTTTTT. Its translation is CASRLDADQGELFF.

The rearrangement joins TRBV6-2 or TRBV6-3 to TRBJ2-7; TRBD1 matches 7 bases. This CDR3 is 15 amino acids long. The V segment lost 5 bases and the J segment 0 bases; nucleotides outside the gene matches: 7. Per germline, CDR1 MNHEY and CDR2 SVGEGT. CDR3 residues: CASSTWGQISYEQYV. The CDR3 DNA follows: TGTGCCAGCAGTACCTGGGGACAGATCTCCTACGAGCAGTACGTC.

This clonotype was found a few times. The V gene is TRBV7-9, the J gene TRBJ1-4; 11 bases agree with TRBD1. CDR3 length equals 20 residues. Losses at the gene ends were 1 base for V and 1 base for J; bases not matched to a gene: 11. Germline assignment: CDR1 SEHNR and CDR2 FQNEAQ (reference sequence). The CDR3 sequence is CASSLVGTDRGPETNEKLFF. CDR3 DNA: TGTGCCAGCAGCTTAGTAGGGACGGACAGGGGGCCGGAAACTAATGAAAAACTGTTTTTT. The full variable domain, in which reference TRBV7-9 and TRBJ1-4 provide the parts outside the CDR3, is DTGVSQNPRHKITKRGQNVTFRCDPISEHNRLYWYRQTLGQGPEFLTYFQNEAQLEKSRLLSDRFSAERPKGSFSTLEIQRTEQGDSAMYLCASSLVGTDRGPETNEKLFFGSGTQLSVL.

This clonotype has a handful of counts. The chain uses TRBV6-6 and TRBJ2-7; perhaps TRBD2 as D (7 bases). CDR1 and CDR2 (germline): MNHNY, SVGAGI (reference sequence). The ends were cut back, 2 bases at V and 5 bases at J, with 10 bases in the middle. This CDR3 has 13 amino acids. The CDR3 spells CASSYTGGHEQYF. The CDR3 nucleotides read TGTGCCAGCAGTTACACGGGGGGCCACGAGCAGTACTTC.

This chain links TRBV20-1 with TRBJ2-5, with TRBD1 matching 8 bases. The CDR3 loop spans 14 amino acids. Germline V lookup: CDR1 DFQATT, CDR2 SNEGSKA (reference sequence). Trimming removed 3 bases from V and 5 bases from J; junction bases left unmatched: 8. The DNA for the CDR3 is TGCAGTGCTAGTCGCCAGGGGGCGCGGGAGACCCAGTACTTC. Translation gives CSASRQGARETQYF.

This clonotype came up a few times. V and J are TRBV27 and TRBJ1-5; no firm D call. Trimming took 6 bases from V and 3 from J, leaving 18 bases between them. This CDR3 spans 16 amino acids. The germline V gene has CDR1 MNHEY and CDR2 SMNVEV (reference sequence). CDR3 loop: CASSPLSHLYNQPQHF. The CDR3 DNA reads as TGTGCCAGCAGCCCGCTTAGCCACCTCTACAATCAGCCCCAGCATTTT.

This clonotype was found a few times. The CDR3 loop is CASIPGGGGEETQYF. The CDR3 DNA reads TGTGCCAGCATACCCGGGGGGGGAGGAGAAGAGACCCAGTACTTC. This chain connects TRBV7-8 to TRBJ2-5, with TRBD2 matching 8 bases. J lost 3 bases, V lost 7 bases, and 10 bases had no gene match. Looked up from germline, CDR1 is SGHVS and CDR2 is FQNEAQ. The CDR3 contains 15 residues.

This chain connects TRBV2 to TRBJ2-1; possible D gene TRBD2, 6 bases. The germline V gene encodes CDR1 SNHLY and CDR2 FYNNEI. The CDR3 is made up of 13 amino acids. The V and J ends lost 7 bases and 5 bases respectively, with 12 bases between them. The CDR3 reads CASILSGHNEQFF. CDR3 sequence (DNA): TGTGCCAGCATTCTTAGCGGACACAATGAGCAGTTCTTC.

The chain links TRBV10-2 to TRBJ2-5; TRBD1 agrees at 8 bases. Trimming cost V 4 bases and J 2 bases; bases outside gene matches: 6. Per the germline V gene, CDR1 is WSHSY and CDR2 is SAAADI. This CDR3 is built from 15 residues. The CDR3 is CASSGKDRDQETQYF. The CDR3 DNA reads TGCGCCAGCAGTGGAAAGGACAGGGATCAAGAGACCCAGTACTTC.

This clonotype was detected only a few times. Here the CDR3 reads CASSLTGARIGELFF. In DNA form, the CDR3 reads TGTGCCAGCAGCTTAACGGGGGCGCGTATCGGGGAGCTGTTTTTT. The chain is built from TRBV7-6 and TRBJ2-2; the D call may be TRBD1 or TRBD2 (6 bases each). The length of the CDR3 is 15 residues. Per the germline V gene, CDR1 is SGHVS and CDR2 is FNYEAQ. Trimming left V 2 bases short and J 7 bases short, with 14 bases between.

This clonotype was counted between two and nine times. This rearrangement joins TRBV29-1 to TRBJ2-7, with 7 bases identical to TRBD1. Germline trimming cut 5 bases from V and 2 bases from J; bases unmatched to any gene: 9. The CDR3 totals 14 residues. Germline values: CDR1 SQVTM, CDR2 ANQGSEA. CDR3 coding DNA: TGCAGCGTTCAGAGACAGGGACCTACCTACGAGCAGTACTTC. This translates into CSVQRQGPTYEQYF.

The V call is TRBV7-9, the J call TRBJ2-7, with TRBD2 matching over 14 bases. Per the germline V gene, CDR1 is SEHNR and CDR2 is FQNEAQ (reference sequence). The trim removed 6 bases at V and 3 bases at J, leaving 10 bases unmatched. The CDR3 is 17 amino acids. CDR3 in DNA: TGTGCCAGCAGACTAGGGACTAGCGGGGGCCAGGGCTACGAGCAGTACTTC. It specifies CASRLGTSGGQGYEQYF.

This clonotype was seen many times. This chain links TRBV7-8 with TRBJ2-3; D unclear. The CDR3 loop spans 17 amino acids. CDR1 and CDR2 from the germline V gene are SGHVS and FQNEAQ. Trimming took 4 bases from V and 1 from J, leaving 18 bases between them. The DNA for the CDR3 is TGTGCCAGCAGCTCGATATATGACAACATTGGCACAGATACGCAGTATTTT. This gives the protein CASSSIYDNIGTDTQYF. Supplemented by reference TRBV7-8 and TRBJ2-3, the full variable domain reads GAGVSQSPRYKVAKRGQDVALRCDPISGHVSLFWYQQALGQGPEFLTYFQNEAQLDKSGLPSDRFFAERPEGSVSTLKIQRTQQEDSAVYLCASSSIYDNIGTDTQYFGPGTRLTVL.

This clonotype appeared a few times. The chain links TRBV2 to TRBJ2-1, with no clear D. The CDR3 sequence is 13 residues long. Germline V gene sequence: CDR1 SNHLY, CDR2 FYNNEI. V was shortened by 0 bases and J by 6 bases, with 6 bases between the two germline ends. The CDR3 loop is CASSEALGNEQFF. In nucleotides, the CDR3 is TGTGCCAGCAGTGAAGCGCTCGGCAATGAGCAGTTCTTC. Full variable domain (outside the CDR3, taken from reference TRBV2 and TRBJ2-1): EPEVTQTPSHQVTQMGQEVILRCVPISNHLYFYWYRQILGQKVEFLVSFYNNEISEKSEIFDDQFSVERPDGSNFTLKIRSTKLEDSAMYFCASSEALGNEQFFGPGTRLTVL.

On this clonotype itself: A single base separates this from a much larger clone, so it may be a read error. This sequence joins TRBV11-2 and TRBJ2-2; 11 bases match TRBD2. The germline V gene has CDR1 SGHAT and CDR2 FQNNGV. The CDR3 length is 16 residues. CDR3 sequence reads: CASSLWPSGGLGEPFF. In DNA, the CDR3 is TGTGCCAGCAGCTTATGGCCTAGCGGGGGGCTCGGGGAGCCGTTTTTT.

As to this clonotype: At one boundary the junction diverges from the germline segment, which might be a read error. The J gene is TRBJ1-1, the V gene TRBV7-2, with 8 bases that match TRBD1. This CDR3 has 15 amino acids. Germline assignment: CDR1 SGHTA and CDR2 FQGNSA. CDR3 bases: TGCGTCAGCAGCACCAGTAGGACAGGGTTGGCTGAAGCTTTCTTT. Translating it yields CVSSTSRTGLAEAFF.

The chain is built from TRBV20-1 and TRBJ1-1; D is ambiguous. Trimming shortened V by 5 bases and J by 2 bases, and 12 bases separated the two germline ends. The CDR3 is 13 residues long. Germline loops: CDR1 DFQATT, CDR2 SNEGSKA (reference sequence). CDR3 sequence reads: CSAPGRGNTEAFF. CDR3 DNA sequence: TGCAGTGCTCCGGGCCGGGGAAACACTGAAGCTTTCTTT.

The chain couples TRBV2 to TRBJ2-5; 8 nucleotides align to TRBD2. Germline CDR1 SNHLY, CDR2 FYNNEI. V was pared by 3 bases and J by 4 bases, with 13 bases of the junction left unmatched. The CDR3 extends over 17 amino acids. The chain's CDR3 is CASSDGTSSGGRETQYF. For the CDR3, the DNA is TGTGCCAGCAGTGATGGGACCTCAAGCGGGGGAAGAGAGACCCAGTACTTC.